This is a list of T cell receptor beta chains from one sample in a study of shared clonotypes between healthy human individuals. Profiling relied on immunoSEQ multiplex PCR, and the TCRdb table lists in-frame clones only, not all of them. The repertoire includes around 2.1 million clones, around 93% of them detected once, and more than 1.5% sits in the top ten. Sample: naive CD8+ T cells from PBMCs. The source is a man in his late teens or twenties in good health. Some clones in this sample may be carry-over from other donors' samples. CDR3s include the opening cysteine and the closing phenylalanine or tryptophan. D genes are given only for firm matches. Where a row states a size, it is once, few, many or the class of an expanded clone; other rows omit it.

>TRBV7-6|.|TRBJ2-7|.
TGTGCCAGCAGCCCTACCTGGGGGGCGGAGCAGTACTTC
CASSPTWGAEQYF
>TRBV28|.|TRBJ2-3|.
TGTGCCAGCAGTTTAAATCCGGTTTCGAGCACAGATACGCAGTATTTT
CASSLNPVSSTDTQYF
>TRBV7-3|TRBD2|TRBJ2-1|.
TGTGCCAGCAGCTCCCTCGCTTTAGCGGGAGGGAGCGAGCAGTTCTTC
CASSSLALAGGSEQFF
>TRBV14|.|TRBJ2-7|.
TGTGCCAGCAGCCAAGGGGGGGAAAGCAACGAGCAGTACTTC
CASSQGGESNEQYF
>TRBV27|.|TRBJ2-7|.
TGTGCCAGCAGCCCACGTATCTACGAGCAGTACTTC
CASSPRIYEQYF
>TRBV6-4|.|TRBJ1-2|few
TGTGCCAGCAGAGGGTTCGATGGCTACACCTTC
CASRGFDGYTF
>TRBV9|TRBD2|TRBJ2-1|.
TGTGCCAGCAGCGCGCGGGGACTAGCGGGGAATGAGCAGTTCTTC
CASSARGLAGNEQFF
>TRBV4-3|.|TRBJ2-5|.
TGCGCCAGCAGCAAAGGTACAGGGTCTAGAGAGACCCAGTACTTC
CASSKGTGSRETQYF
>TRBV7-9|TRBD1|TRBJ2-5|.
TGTGCCAGCAGCTTCGAACGGGGACAGCAAGAGACCCAGTACTTC
CASSFERGQQETQYF
>TRBV2|.|TRBJ2-1|.
TGTGCCCTAGGGTCGGGTTATGAGCAGTTCTTC
CALGSGYEQFF
>TRBV6-6|TRBD1|TRBJ2-7|.
TGTGCCAGCAGTTCTCGACAGGGGGCAGGGTACGAGCAGTACTTC
CASSSRQGAGYEQYF
>TRBV4-2|.|TRBJ2-1|.
TGTGCCAGCTCCCACAATGAGCAGTTCTTC
CASSHNEQFF
>TRBV7-9|.|TRBJ1-5|.
TGTGCCAGCAGCTTAGCGGGAGGTAATCAGCCCCAGCATTTT
CASSLAGGNQPQHF
>TRBV30|.|TRBJ2-5|once
TGTGCCTGGAGTGACGCAAGGGTCGGCAGGGGTCTGGAGACCCAGTACTTC
CAWSDARVGRGLETQYF
>TRBV7-2|TRBD2|TRBJ2-7|.
TGTGCCAGCAGCCCGGGCGGGAGGGCCCTCGAGCAGTACTTC
CASSPGGRALEQYF
>TRBV7-3|.|TRBJ2-7|.
TGTGCCAGCAGCTCCTCCCCCGACAGCTCCTACGAGCAGTACTTC
CASSSSPDSSYEQYF
>TRBV28|.|TRBJ2-1|.
TGTGCCAGCAGGGTGACAGTTTCGGGGAATGAGCAGTTCTTC
CASRVTVSGNEQFF
>TRBV5-1|TRBD2|TRBJ2-5|once
TGCGCCAGCAGCTTCTGGACTAGCGGGTCCCAAGAGACCCAGTACTTC
CASSFWTSGSQETQYF
>TRBV5-1|.|TRBJ2-7|.
TGCGCCAGCAGCTTGTACTCCCTTGGGGACGAGCAGTACTTC
CASSLYSLGDEQYF
>TRBV2|TRBD1|TRBJ2-7|.
TGTGCCAGCAGGGGCTCGACAGGGACCCTTTTGGAGCAGTACTTC
CASRGSTGTLLEQYF
>TRBV5-8|TRBD2|TRBJ2-3|.
TGTGCCAGCAGCCCCTCAGCGGGAGGATCCTCTGCGCAGTATTTT
CASSPSAGGSSAQYF
>TRBV7-9|.|TRBJ1-2|.
TGTGCCAGCAGCCGCGCTTTGTACTATGGCTACACCTTC
CASSRALYYGYTF
>TRBV5-1|TRBD2|TRBJ2-5|.
TGCGCCAGCAGCTTGGGTGGGAGGGCGGAGGAGACCCAGTACTTC
CASSLGGRAEETQYF
>TRBV28|.|TRBJ1-1|.
TGTGCCAGCACCCTCTTTCTAGGCGGCCTGAACACTGAAGCTTTCTTT
CASTLFLGGLNTEAFF
>TRBV9|.|TRBJ1-5|once
TGTGCCAGCAGTACAGATTATAGCAATCAGCCCCAGCATTTT
CASSTDYSNQPQHF
>TRBV7-3|.|TRBJ2-7|.
TGTGCCAGCAGCCCTCAACCGGGACCGACCTACGAGCAGTACTTC
CASSPQPGPTYEQYF
>TRBV9|.|TRBJ2-1|.
TGTGCCAGCAGCAACCGGGACGAGCACAATGAGCAGTTCTTC
CASSNRDEHNEQFF
>TRBV5-1|.|TRBJ2-3|.
TGCGCCAGCAACGCCTCAGTTAGGCTATTAGATACGCAGTATTTT
CASNASVRLLDTQYF
>TRBV5-1|TRBD1|TRBJ1-1|.
TGCGCCAGCAGCTTGGGACAGGGCGGCAGCACTGAAGCTTTCTTT
CASSLGQGGSTEAFF
>TRBV7-9|.|TRBJ1-5|.
TGTGCCAGCAGCTTATTTGAGGACAGTAAGCATTTT
CASSLFEDSKHF
>TRBV27|.|TRBJ2-7|.
TGTGCCAGCAGTTTGTTGTCCTCCTACGAGCAGTACTTC
CASSLLSSYEQYF
>TRBV4-1|TRBD2|TRBJ2-2|.
TGCGCCAGCAGCCAAGATGGCAGCGGGATTACCACCGGGGAGCTGTTTTTT
CASSQDGSGITTGELFF
>TRBV15|.|TRBJ1-1|.
TGTGCCACCAGCTTTGGAATGAACACTGAAGCTTTCTTT
CATSFGMNTEAFF
>TRBV28|TRBD1|TRBJ2-1|.
TGTGCCAGCAGTCCGGACAGGGGGAAGTCCTACAATGAGCAGTTCTTC
CASSPDRGKSYNEQFF
>TRBV6-1|.|TRBJ2-4|.
TGTGCCAGCAGTGAAACCCCTGGAATAGCCAAAAACATTCAGTACTTC
CASSETPGIAKNIQYF
>TRBV6-5|TRBD1|TRBJ2-7|.
TGTGCCAGCAGTGAAGACAGGGTCTACGAGCAGTACTTC
CASSEDRVYEQYF
>TRBV2|.|TRBJ2-5|.
TGTGCCAGCAGTGTGGTTAAGGTCCTGAAGACCCAGTACTTC
CASSVVKVLKTQYF
>TRBV27|TRBD1|TRBJ1-4|.
TGTGCCAGCAGTTCCCGGGACAGGGTTGATGAAAAACTGTTTTTT
CASSSRDRVDEKLFF
>TRBV6-6|TRBD1|TRBJ2-1|.
TGTGCCAGCAGTTACTCGGGACAGAAATCCTACAATGAGCAGTTCTTC
CASSYSGQKSYNEQFF
>TRBV9|.|TRBJ2-3|.
TGTGCCAGCAGCTCTTGGACGGGTAGCACAGATACGCAGTATTTT
CASSSWTGSTDTQYF
>TRBV5-5|.|TRBJ2-7|.
TGTGCCAGCAGCCCGAACTCCTACGAGCAGTACTTC
CASSPNSYEQYF
>TRBV27|TRBD1|TRBJ2-7|.
TGTGCCAGCAGTTCGAGGACAGGGTTGGGGGAGCAGTACTTC
CASSSRTGLGEQYF
>TRBV30|TRBD1|TRBJ2-7|.
TGTGCCTGGAGTGTCCAGACAGGGGAACTTTACGAGCAGTACTTC
CAWSVQTGELYEQYF
>TRBV2|.|TRBJ1-4|.
TGTGCCAGCAGTGACTGGGGAGTGGGGAATGAAAAACTGTTTTTT
CASSDWGVGNEKLFF
>TRBV5-1|.|TRBJ1-5|.
TGCGCCAGCAGCTTGGCCGCGGGGGCGAGGCCCCAGCATTTT
CASSLAAGARPQHF
>TRBV10-3|.|TRBJ1-1|.
TGTGCCATCAGTGAGTCTTCCGCATTGAACACTGAAGCTTTCTTT
CAISESSALNTEAFF
>TRBV7-3|.|TRBJ2-1|once
TGTGCCAGCAGTTTAATCACAGGGACTGAGCAGTTCTTC
CASSLITGTEQFF
>TRBV7-9|TRBD2|TRBJ2-7|.
TGTGCCAGCAGCCCCGGGGGGGCGGAATACGAGCAGTACTTC
CASSPGGAEYEQYF
>TRBV28|.|TRBJ1-5|.
TGTGCCAGCAGTTCTACAGGGTCGACCCAGCCCCAGCATTTT
CASSSTGSTQPQHF
>TRBV19|.|TRBJ2-2|.
TGTGCCAGTAGTTCCCTACAACTAGATAAGACCGGGGAGCTGTTTTTT
CASSSLQLDKTGELFF
>TRBV20-1|.|TRBJ2-1|.
TGCAGTGCTAGTATCGGAAATGAGCAGTTCTTC
CSASIGNEQFF
>TRBV6-6|.|TRBJ1-2|.
TGTGCCAGCAGGGCAGGGAACTATGGCTACACCTTC
CASRAGNYGYTF
>TRBV12-5|.|TRBJ1-2|.
TGTGCTAGTGGTCCGAAGGGAGACTATGGCTACACCTTC
CASGPKGDYGYTF
>TRBV4-1|TRBD1|TRBJ1-2|.
TGCGCCAGCAGCCAAACACAGGGGGGTGGATTATATGGCTACACCTTC
CASSQTQGGGLYGYTF
>TRBV7-2|TRBD2|TRBJ2-1|.
TGTGCCAGCAGCTTTTTGGCGGGAGTCAGGGCCAATGAGCAGTTCTTC
CASSFLAGVRANEQFF
>TRBV14|.|TRBJ2-7|.
TGTGCCAGCAGCCAAGCCAGTCAGGATACGGGCGAGCAGTACTTC
CASSQASQDTGEQYF
>TRBV19|.|TRBJ2-6|.
TGTGCCAGTAGCCGGCAGGCTGTCTCTGGGGCCAACGTCCTGACTTTC
CASSRQAVSGANVLTF
>TRBV28|.|TRBJ1-1|.
TGTGCCAGCAGTTTATACCGAAACACTGAAGCTTTCTTT
CASSLYRNTEAFF
>TRBV9|.|TRBJ2-1|once
TGTGCCAGCAGCGTAGGGGGAGCTCCAAGCTCCTACAATGAGCAGTTCTTC
CASSVGGAPSSYNEQFF